The 19 T cell receptor beta chains in this list originate from one sample, sequenced in a study of beta chain features in type 1 diabetes (dated by TCRdb to 2017 to 2018). Their cognate antigens are unknown. Libraries were prepared through the immunoSEQ multiplex PCR assay. The entire amount of isolated RNA was reverse transcribed using the High Capacity cDNA Reverse Transcription Kit, so the sequenced TCRB transcripts were expressed ones. Sourced from immuneACCESS, this table was stored by TCRdb with only in-frame sequences that have V and J called. A share of the clones is absent; for the studies checked, an unresolved V gene accounts for under half, and the remainder has no known explanation. This sample has hundreds of thousands of clones in its table, and more than 13% of those were observed once. The ten largest clones take up roughly 0.04% of the sample. Broader findings and caveats from the paper: In all four CD4+ subsets, TCRB CDR3 length was moderately but significantly shorter in type 1 diabetes patients.

The sequenced sample consisted of naive CD4+ T cells from blood. According to the study, the label for this sample's cell subset or site signals: true naive CD4+ T cells. The receptors originated from a man aged 18 to 29 with type 1 diabetes.

A few counts support this clone. V usage is TRBV4-1 and J usage is TRBJ2-6; 8 nucleotides match TRBD2. CDR1 and CDR2 from the germline V gene are MGHRA and YSYEKL. V dropped 3 bases and J dropped 0; count of bases not matched to a gene: 13. This CDR3 region has 20 residues. The chain's CDR3 is CASSQEKIAGTLSGANVLTF. CDR3 coding DNA: TGCGCCAGCAGCCAGGAAAAGATAGCGGGGACACTCTCTGGGGCCAACGTCCTGACTTTC.

This chain connects TRBV2 to TRBJ2-2; 11 bases are shared with TRBD2. The CDR3 sequence is 15 residues long. Germline lookup yields CDR1 SNHLY and CDR2 FYNNEI. V lost 6 bases to trimming and J lost 6 bases; unmatched junction nucleotides: 6. The CDR3 DNA reads as TGTGCCAGCAGACGACTAGCGGGGATATCCGGGGAGCTGTTTTTT. Its translation: CASRRLAGISGELFF.

V gene TRBV7-3 combines with J gene TRBJ2-1; 8 bases agree with TRBD2. Germline V gene sequence: CDR1 SGHTA, CDR2 FQGTGA. V shed 5 bases, J shed 3 bases, and the junction held 15 bases outside the gene matches. The CDR3 runs to 18 residues. The CDR3 sequence is CASSLAPRAGGRYNEQFF. In DNA, the CDR3 is TGTGCCAGCAGCCTAGCCCCCCGGGCGGGAGGCCGCTACAATGAGCAGTTCTTC.

This clone occurred a few times. This chain uses TRBV5-1 with TRBJ2-7; 13 bases are a match to TRBD2. CDR1 and CDR2 (germline): SGHRS, YFSETQ. V lost 4 bases, J lost 6 bases, and 7 bases stayed unmatched. The CDR3 loop spans 15 amino acids. The CDR3 nucleotides are TGCGCCAGCAGCGAGGGTAGACTAGCGGGAGGCGAGCAGTACTTC. It codes for CASSEGRLAGGEQYF.

This clone has a handful of counts. This chain links TRBV27 with TRBJ2-7, with D possibly being TRBD1 or TRBD2 (6 bases each). The CDR3 runs 15 residues. V was cut by 5 bases and J by 5 bases, with 19 bases left in between. Germline CDR1 and CDR2: MNHEY and SMNVEV (reference sequence). This chain's CDR3 is CASSPTPGANDEQYF. The CDR3 DNA reads as TGTGCCAGCAGTCCTACCCCGGGGGCTAACGACGAGCAGTACTTC.

This clone has more than one count but fewer than ten. The chain carries TRBV5-4 and TRBJ1-6; D is possibly TRBD1 (6 bases). With 5 bases removed from V and 0 bases from J, the gap between germline ends came to 12 bases. In germline, CDR1 is SGHNT, CDR2 YYREEE (reference sequence). The CDR3 consists of 16 residues. CDR3 protein: CASRAQGSSYNSPLHF. CDR3 bases: TGTGCCAGCAGGGCGCAGGGGAGCTCCTATAATTCACCCCTCCACTTT.

The chain recombines TRBV4-1 with TRBJ2-7; TRBD2 aligns across 8 bases. With 4 bases clipped from V and 1 base from J, the junction kept 12 bases outside the gene matches. The CDR3 sequence is 17 residues long. Per germline, CDR1 MGHRA and CDR2 YSYEKL. CDR3 amino acids: CASSRPQVAGFSYEQYF. In DNA form, the CDR3 reads TGCGCCAGCAGCCGTCCTCAGGTAGCGGGGTTTTCCTACGAGCAGTACTTC.

The chain has TRBV6-5 and TRBJ2-5; D unresolved. Trimming removed 7 bases at V and 5 bases at J, with 8 bases between. CDR3 length: 11 residues. Germline CDR1 MNHEY, CDR2 SVGAGI. CDR3 in amino acids: CASKETETQYF. The CDR3 DNA sequence: TGTGCCAGCAAGGAAACGGAGACCCAGTACTTC.

The chain links TRBV10-2 to TRBJ2-5; 7 bases are shared with TRBD2. This CDR3 has 14 amino acids. V shed 3 bases, J shed 5 bases, and the junction held 6 bases outside the gene matches. The V gene's germline CDR1 is WSHSY and CDR2 SAAADI. CDR3 nucleotide sequence: TGCGCCAGCAGTGATCCCCAGGGAGGGGAGACCCAGTACTTC. It encodes CASSDPQGGETQYF.

The V call is TRBV4-3, the J call TRBJ2-5, with D hard to call. The CDR3 spans 13 residues. Germline V gene sequence: CDR1 LGHNA, CDR2 YSLEER. Trimming shortened V by 1 base and J by 5 bases, and 8 bases separated the two germline ends. CDR3 DNA: TGCGCCAGCAGCCAAGTTTCCTGGGAGACCCAGTACTTC. Its protein product is CASSQVSWETQYF.

In its sample, this clone was seen a few times. The chain is built from TRBV7-2 and TRBJ2-5; 8 bases are shared with TRBD1. Looked up from germline, CDR1 is SGHTA and CDR2 is FQGNSA. Trimming cost V 5 bases and J 3 bases; bases outside gene matches: 5. This CDR3 has 14 residues. As DNA, the CDR3 is TGTGCCAGCAGCCCGAAGACAGGGGAAGAGACCCAGTACTTC. It is translated as CASSPKTGEETQYF.

This clone was detected a few times. The junction departs from germline at one end; a sequencing error may be responsible. This chain uses TRBV2 with TRBJ2-4, with D perhaps matching TRBD1 or TRBD2 (6 bases each). The CDR3 has 14 amino acids. The germline CDR1 and CDR2 sequences are SNHLY and FYNNEI. The CDR3 nucleotides read TGTGCCAGCAGGGAAGGGGGGACAAAAAACATTCAGTACTTC. Amino acids: CASREGGTKNIQYF. The full variable domain, in which reference TRBV2 and TRBJ2-4 provide the parts outside the CDR3, is EPEVTQTPSHQVTQMGQEVILRCVPISNHLYFYWYRQILGQKVEFLVSFYNNEISEKSEIFDDQFSVERPDGSNFTLKIRSTKLEDSAMYFCASREGGTKNIQYFGAGTRLSVL.

The rearrangement uses TRBV9 and TRBJ1-1; perhaps TRBD1 as D (5 bases). CDR1 and CDR2 (germline): SGDLS, YYNGEE. There are 12 residues in the CDR3. V was clipped by 4 bases and J by 9 bases, with 13 bases between them. CDR3: CASSPGTVKAFF. The CDR3 bases are TGTGCCAGCAGCCCAGGGACCGTTAAAGCTTTCTTT.

This clone was observed a handful of times. Within the sample, other DNA sequences also encode this same CDR3. The chain links TRBV9 to TRBJ2-3; D not certain. Germline values: CDR1 SGDLS, CDR2 YYNGEE. The CDR3 consists of 12 residues. The V end lost 3 bases, the J end lost 0 bases, and 2 bases lay between the germline ends. The CDR3: CASSGSTDTQYF. CDR3 in DNA: TGTGCCAGCAGCGGGAGCACAGATACGCAGTATTTT.

This clone was recorded a few times. This chain links TRBV11-2 with TRBJ2-1, with D uncertain. V was pared by 4 bases and J by 10 bases, with 14 bases between. CDR3 length equals 13 residues. Germline V gene sequence: CDR1 SGHAT, CDR2 FQNNGV. The CDR3 spells CASSSIIEAEQFF. DNA of the CDR3: TGTGCCAGCAGCTCCATTATAGAGGCCGAGCAGTTCTTC.

The gene calls are TRBV25-1 and TRBJ2-3, with unresolved D. V lost 10 bases to trimming and J lost 6 bases, with 11 bases between them. This CDR3 region has 11 residues. CDR1 and CDR2 from the germline V gene are MGHDK and SYGVNS. The CDR3 nucleotides are TGTGCCATCTCCCTGGGCGATACGCAGTATTTT. Residues: CAISLGDTQYF.

This clone was picked up a small number of times. The chain combines TRBV30 with TRBJ1-2; D is unclear. V was cut by 0 bases and J by 0 bases, with 11 bases left in between. Germline V gene lookup returns CDR1 GTSNPN and CDR2 SVGIG (reference sequence). The CDR3 is 15 amino acids. The CDR3 is CAWSVRPLSNYGYTF. In DNA, the CDR3 is TGTGCCTGGAGTGTACGCCCGCTCTCTAACTATGGCTACACCTTC.

This clone was recorded a few times. This chain uses TRBV7-2 with TRBJ2-5; D might be TRBD2 (6 bases). Germline CDR1 is SGHTA and CDR2 is FQGNSA. This CDR3 region has 15 residues. V was clipped by 5 bases and J by 5 bases, with 18 bases between them. The CDR3: CASSQTARGRETQYF. The CDR3, as DNA: TGTGCCAGCAGCCAAACCGCGAGAGGGAGGGAGACCCAGTACTTC.

This clone was counted a few times. This chain connects TRBV10-2 to TRBJ2-1; weak D call: TRBD1 (6 bases). CDR1 is WSHSY, CDR2 SAAADI, per germline. The length of the CDR3 is 14 residues. The germline V and J ends were trimmed by 3 bases and 10 bases, with 16 bases remaining between them. The CDR3 coding sequence is TGCGCCAGCAGTGAACAGGGAGCGCTTGGGGAGCAGTTCTTC. It codes for CASSEQGALGEQFF.